This T cell receptor beta chain was recorded in a study of OX40 agonist ivuxolimab in advanced cancers. A note on the overall study: The costimulatory receptor OX40 (CD134) was targeted by ivuxolimab, a fully human IgG2 agonistic monoclonal antibody. A male proportion of 75% to 85% and a mean age of approximately 61 years, ranging from 23 to 79, were recorded for the dose-escalation cohort. Intravenous ivuxolimab was administered to patients every 2 weeks at six dose levels: 0.01, 0.1, 0.3, 1.5, 3 and 10 mg/kg. Patients were allowed to have had prior anti-PD-1, anti-PD-L1 or anti-CTLA-4 therapy, and roughly 40% of the dose-escalation patients had previously received checkpoint inhibitors. The paper covers the monotherapy dose-escalation part of the phase I ivuxolimab trial, which included N of about 56 patients. Among the 50 to 55 dose-escalation patients, around 20 had hepatocellular carcinoma, 15 or so melanoma, 9 renal cell carcinoma and 9 head and neck cancer. Partial responses were achieved by three dose-escalation patients, of whom one had hepatocellular carcinoma and two had cutaneous melanoma. Peripheral TCRbeta sequencing was intended to test whether TCR sequence diversity was altered and clonal T-cell expansion was caused by ivuxolimab.

Reading from cysteine to phenylalanine, the CDR3 counts 16 amino acids. Here the CDR3 DNA is all that survives: 48 bases in frame from base 1. Ends trimmed: V by 4 bases, J by 4 bases; bases unmatched to a gene: 7. CDR1 and CDR2 (SGDLS, YYNGEE) derive from the germline V gene. Broad study findings and their caveats: On average, CD8+ T cells showed more expanded clones than CD4+ T cells after ivuxolimab. In the 0.1-3.0 mg/kg groups, partial responders were among the patients with the lowest normalized peripheral clonal expansion, particularly in CD8+ T cells. At doses of 0.1 to 3.0 mg/kg, clonal expansion of both CD4+ and CD8+ T cells in blood was seen between baseline and week 6. Low levels of normalized T-cell clonal expansion were also shown by some nonresponding patients. Antigen specificity was not determined for the clonally expanded peripheral T cells.

Genomic DNA was isolated from the sorted cells so that the TCRbeta CDR3 region could be sequenced. The immunoSEQ Assay was used for sequencing of TCRbeta CDR3 regions. The table was pulled from immuneACCESS by TCRdb, which kept in-frame rearrangements only. Such tables lose some clones; where checked, under half of the loss comes from unresolved V genes, and the rest has no known cause. The sample records about 50,000 clones, about nine tenths of which are singletons. Clones ranked in the top ten supply approximately 6.3% of the sample. As concerns this clone: There is no known antigen for this receptor. Per-base qualities were not stored, and no clone one base away is much larger.

Patients with autoimmune disease history or receiving systemic immunosuppression were excluded from the trial. Peripheral blood for TCR sequencing was collected from all dose cohorts at baseline, on cycle 4 day 1, and on cycle 7 day 1. The samples were drawn from a first-in-human, open-label, multicenter phase I dose-escalation trial of ivuxolimab. The trial enrolled adults with locally advanced or metastatic head and neck squamous cell, hepatocellular, melanoma or renal cell carcinoma. Before TCR sequencing, CD4+ T cells and CD8+ T cells from peripheral blood were sorted into separate populations.

Sample: CD4+ or CD8+ T cells sorted from blood, taken in a trial of the OX40 agonist ivuxolimab. The rearrangement joined TRBV9 to TRBJ2-3; TRBD2 fits 12 bases in the junction. The clonotype originates from an adult with an advanced solid tumor such as melanoma, head and neck, liver or kidney cancer. The CDR3 reads CASSTPSGGASDTQYF. Read as DNA, the sequence is TGTGCCAGCAGCACCCCTAGCGGGGGGGCCTCAGATACGCAGTATTTT.